In this sample, the clone carrying this T cell receptor (beta chain) turned up a few times. Unique molecular identifiers were affixed to single, distinct cDNA molecules. TCRdb used MiXCR to reprocess the 5' RACE reads, holding one entry per CDR3 protein. The data contain around 40,000 distinct CDR3 sequences, 6% to 8.5% of them singletons. These data belong to a study of early T cells in non-severe SARS-CoV-2 infection. This CDR3 contains 12 residues. Germline CDR1 and CDR2: DFQATT and SNEGSKA (reference sequence). This material consisted of whole blood, taken at baseline. The clonotype originates from an adult who was a healthcare worker with PCR-confirmed SARS-CoV-2 infection or an uninfected control (not recorded which). V is TRBV20-1 and J is TRBJ2-3; the D gene is possibly TRBD2 (5 bases). The CDR3 DNA sequence: TGCAGGGCATGGCTAGCCACAGATACGCAGTATTTT. As protein: CRAWLATDTQYF.